Below, 21 T cell receptor beta chains from the same sample are listed, as sequenced in a study of T cell repertoires in ileal Crohn's disease. TCRdb's copy holds only in-frame clones and misses some; the assay was immunoSEQ multiplex PCR. The sample has roughly 4,300 clones, 72% seen once. Sample time point: proximal margin of the surgical specimen (macroscopically non-inflamed). The sample taken for sequencing was ileal tissue. Source of these receptors: an adult with Crohn's disease.

This chain uses TRBV5-5 with TRBJ1-5, with unresolved D. The V and J ends lost 0 bases and 0 bases respectively, with 7 bases between them. The length of the CDR3 is 15 residues. The germline CDR1 and CDR2 sequences are SGHKS and YYEKEE (reference sequence). This chain's CDR3 is CASSLEGHSNQPQHF. The CDR3 DNA is TGTGCCAGCAGCTTGGAGGGTCATAGCAATCAGCCCCAGCATTTT.

The chain joins TRBV12-5 to TRBJ2-7; D is perhaps TRBD1 (6 bases). Between the trimmed V and J ends, which lost 1 base and 3 bases, there was a span of 7 bases. Germline loops: CDR1 LGHNT, CDR2 FRNRAP. CDR3 length: 13 residues. The CDR3 sequence is CASGLEGDYEQYF. Written as DNA, the CDR3 is TGTGCTAGTGGTTTGGAGGGGGACTACGAGCAGTACTTC.

The chain carries TRBV9 and TRBJ1-6; D unresolved. The V end lost 0 bases, the J end lost 10 bases, and 11 bases lay between the germline ends. The germline V gene encodes CDR1 SGDLS and CDR2 YYNGEE. The CDR3 is 14 residues long. Here the CDR3 reads CASSVGPLTSPLHF. In nucleotides, the CDR3 is TGTGCCAGCAGCGTAGGTCCTTTGACCTCACCCCTCCACTTT.

This clone was observed once. The J gene is TRBJ2-6, the V gene TRBV2, with 10 bases lining up with TRBD1. The ends lost 6 bases at V and 2 bases at J; junction bases unmatched: 7. CDR1 SNHLY and CDR2 FYNNEI come from the germline V gene. The CDR3 covers 17 residues. This chain's CDR3 is CASRPGTGVAGANVLTF. CDR3 DNA sequence: TGTGCCAGCAGACCCGGGACAGGGGTGGCTGGGGCCAACGTCCTGACTTTC.

This rearrangement joins TRBV7-8 to TRBJ2-3, with D possibly matching TRBD1 (6 bases). Trimming shortened V by 5 bases and J by 4 bases, and 19 bases separated the two germline ends. CDR3 size: 16 residues. Germline-derived CDR1 and CDR2 are SGHVS and FQNEAQ. The CDR3 sequence is CASSPHHTGLADTQYF. The CDR3 DNA follows: TGTGCCAGCAGCCCCCACCACACAGGGTTAGCAGATACGCAGTATTTT.

The chain links TRBV13 to TRBJ2-7; TRBD2 might be the D (7 bases). This CDR3 spans 15 amino acids. Trimming removed 6 bases at V and 3 bases at J, with 18 bases between. Germline V lookup: CDR1 PRHDT, CDR2 FYEKMQ (reference sequence). The CDR3 is CASRRRGGNHYEQYF. CDR3 sequence (DNA): TGTGCCAGCAGGAGGAGGGGGGGGAATCACTACGAGCAGTACTTC.

The rearrangement links TRBV6-1 to TRBJ2-7; D might be TRBD1 (5 bases). CDR1 and CDR2 from the germline V gene are MNHNS and SASEGT. The CDR3 length is 13 residues. The ends were cut back, 8 bases at V and 2 bases at J, with 13 bases in the middle. CDR3 in amino acids: CASVLTGTYEQYF. DNA for the CDR3: TGTGCCAGCGTCCTTACAGGAACCTACGAGCAGTACTTC.

The V and J genes are TRBV6-5 and TRBJ1-1, with TRBD1 matching 7 bases. Germline V gene data show CDR1 as MNHEY and CDR2 as SVGAGI. V was clipped by 0 bases and J by 3 bases; unmatched bases: 4. The CDR3 is 15 amino acids. Here the CDR3 reads CASSYSTGVYTEAFF. In DNA form, the CDR3 reads TGTGCCAGCAGTTACTCTACAGGGGTTTACACTGAAGCTTTCTTT.

The rearrangement links TRBV6-5 to TRBJ2-3; tentatively, D is TRBD2 (5 bases). The germline CDR1 and CDR2 sequences are MNHEY and SVGAGI. V dropped 4 bases and J dropped 2 bases, with 10 bases sitting between them. The CDR3 covers 14 residues. Here the CDR3 DNA reads TGTGCCAGCAGTTTCGTCCGGGACACAGATACGCAGTATTTT. Amino acid sequence: CASSFVRDTDTQYF.

The rearrangement links TRBV5-6 to TRBJ1-1; D is uncertain. The CDR3 sequence is 12 residues long. Per the germline V gene, CDR1 is SGHDT and CDR2 is YYEEEE. Trimming removed 7 bases at V and 0 bases at J, with 7 bases between. CDR3 protein: CASGGMNTEAFF. In nucleotides, the CDR3 is TGTGCCAGCGGAGGGATGAACACTGAAGCTTTCTTT.

V and J are TRBV25-1 and TRBJ1-2; D uncertain. V lost 1 base and J 0 bases, leaving 12 bases between the germline ends. CDR1 is MGHDK and CDR2 is SYGVNS in the germline V gene. The CDR3 has 16 residues. The CDR3 coding sequence is TGTGCCAGCAGTGAATCCCCAGGAGGTTCTAACTATGGCTACACCTTC. Translation gives CASSESPGGSNYGYTF.

The rearrangement joins TRBV5-8 to TRBJ2-7, with D uncertain. V lost 4 bases to trimming and J lost 6 bases, with 11 bases between them. In germline, CDR1 is SGHTS, CDR2 YDEGEE. CDR3 size: 12 residues. As DNA, the CDR3 is TGTGCCAGCAGCGACTCACAGTCCGAGCAGTACTTC. It yields the protein CASSDSQSEQYF.

The chain uses TRBV6-1 and TRBJ1-2; D not certain. Germline-derived CDR1 and CDR2 are MNHNS and SASEGT. The CDR3 consists of 12 residues. Trimming left V 6 bases short and J 8 bases short, with 13 bases between. The CDR3 coding sequence is TGTGCCAGCAGCTGGGAAAGGAGGGGCTACACCTTC. As protein: CASSWERRGYTF.

This rearrangement joins TRBV5-1 to TRBJ2-2; 9 bases agree with TRBD1. With 4 bases clipped from V and 5 bases from J, the junction kept 3 bases outside the gene matches. The CDR3 loop spans 14 amino acids. Germline V gene lookup returns CDR1 SGHRS and CDR2 YFSETQ. The chain's CDR3 is CASSIGQGTGELFF. The CDR3 region has the DNA TGCGCCAGCAGCATTGGACAGGGGACCGGGGAGCTGTTTTTT.

The chain carries TRBV13 and TRBJ1-3, with TRBD1 identical over 9 bases. Germline assignment: CDR1 PRHDT and CDR2 FYEKMQ (reference sequence). CDR3 size: 17 residues. Trimming took 2 bases from V and 3 from J; bases not matched to a gene: 8. This CDR3 reads CASSLTGTGLGGNTIYF. The DNA of the CDR3 is TGTGCCAGCAGCTTAACCGGGACAGGGCTCGGTGGAAACACCATATATTTT.

This clone was seen more than once but under ten times. The chain joins TRBV5-6 to TRBJ2-3, with D possibly TRBD2 on 5 matching bases. Trimming cost V 2 bases and J 8 bases, with 18 bases left between them. This CDR3 is built from 15 residues. Germline CDR1 and CDR2: SGHDT and YYEEEE. The CDR3 DNA reads as TGTGCCAGCAGCTTCGGCCCCGCTCCCGGACTTACGCAGTATTTT. It is translated as CASSFGPAPGLTQYF. Drawing the rest from reference TRBV5-6 and TRBJ2-3, the complete variable domain is DAGVTQSPTHLIKTRGQQVTLRCSPKSGHDTVSWYQQALGQGPQFIFQYYEEEERQRGNFPDRFSGHQFPNYSSELNVNALLLGDSALYLCASSFGPAPGLTQYFGPGTRLTVL.

The rearrangement uses TRBV19 and TRBJ1-6; D might be TRBD1 (5 bases). CDR1 is LNHDA, CDR2 SQIVND, per germline (reference sequence). There are 13 residues in the CDR3. V lost 8 bases, J lost 6 bases, and 11 bases lay in between. The CDR3 sequence: CASRQGINSPLHF. DNA of the CDR3: TGTGCCAGTCGCCAGGGTATTAATTCACCCCTCCACTTT.

J is TRBJ2-3 and V is TRBV19; 14 nucleotides match TRBD2. V gave up 4 bases and J gave up 6 bases; unmatched junction bases: 3. Germline CDR1 reads LNHDA; CDR2 reads SQIVND (reference sequence). This CDR3 is 15 amino acids long. The CDR3 loop is CASSRTSGGRDTQYF. The CDR3 bases are TGTGCCAGTAGTAGGACTAGCGGGGGGCGGGATACGCAGTATTTT.

The CDR3 here is CASSASGDRVYEQYF. Here the CDR3 DNA reads TGTGCCAGCAGCGCATCCGGGGACAGGGTGTACGAGCAGTACTTC. V gene TRBV6-1 combines with J gene TRBJ2-7; TRBD1 matches 9 bases. With V trimmed by 6 bases and J by 4 bases, 10 bases remained unmatched. Germline V gives CDR1 MNHNS, CDR2 SASEGT. The CDR3 covers 15 residues.

The chain combines TRBV5-6 with TRBJ1-4; D perhaps matches TRBD1 (6 bases). Germline loops: CDR1 SGHDT, CDR2 YYEEEE. The CDR3 contains 14 residues. Trimming took 3 bases from V and 6 from J, leaving 12 bases between them. CDR3 protein: CASSSLQGYEKLFF. The CDR3 DNA follows: TGTGCCAGCAGCTCATTACAGGGCTATGAAAAACTGTTTTTT.

This rearrangement joins TRBV19 to TRBJ1-1; TRBD1 matches 10 bases. Germline values: CDR1 LNHDA, CDR2 SQIVND (reference sequence). J lost 6 bases, V lost 5 bases, and 6 bases had no gene match. This CDR3 spans 14 amino acids. CDR3 in amino acids: CASSFRDRGSEAFF. The DNA for the CDR3 is TGTGCCAGTAGTTTCCGGGACAGGGGCTCTGAAGCTTTCTTT. The whole variable domain, filled in from reference TRBV19 and TRBJ1-1, reads DGGITQSPKYLFRKEGQNVTLSCEQNLNHDAMYWYRQDPGQGLRLIYYSQIVNDFQKGDIAEGYSVSREKKESFPLTVTSAQKNPTAFYLCASSFRDRGSEAFFGQGTRLTVV.